This paragraph reports one T cell receptor (beta chain). Its antigen remains unidentified. CD8+ and CD4+ T cells circulating in blood were sequenced for TCR beta. TEMRA cells were enriched by FACS, while CD8+ and CD4+ T cells were obtained through a negative isolation that was performed magnetically. This specimen belongs to a study of CD8 T cells in Susac syndrome. Reverse transcription used roughly 0.45 to 1 ug RNA and random hexamers. Across 54 Vbeta and 13 Jbeta, immunoSEQ multiplex PCR amplified TCR beta CDR3. One entry per CDR3 protein, called by TCRdb with MiXCR from the immunoSEQ multiplex PCR reads. The sample shows more than 85,000 distinct CDR3 sequences, about 95% of them seen only once. Study-wide results and limits: The Susac syndrome CD4+ T cell repertoires displayed no clonal expansion.

CDR3 length equals 16 residues. From germline, CDR1 is MNHEY and CDR2 SVGAGI. V dropped 4 bases and J dropped 1 base, with 13 bases sitting between them. The sequencing input was CD4+ T cells from PBMCs. The clonotype comes from a human donor with Susac syndrome. This rearrangement joins TRBV6-5 to TRBJ2-2; possible D gene TRBD2, 6 bases. Here the CDR3 DNA reads TGTGCCAGCAGTTCGCTCGGGGGACGGAACACCGGGGAGCTGTTTTTT. As protein: CASSSLGGRNTGELFF.